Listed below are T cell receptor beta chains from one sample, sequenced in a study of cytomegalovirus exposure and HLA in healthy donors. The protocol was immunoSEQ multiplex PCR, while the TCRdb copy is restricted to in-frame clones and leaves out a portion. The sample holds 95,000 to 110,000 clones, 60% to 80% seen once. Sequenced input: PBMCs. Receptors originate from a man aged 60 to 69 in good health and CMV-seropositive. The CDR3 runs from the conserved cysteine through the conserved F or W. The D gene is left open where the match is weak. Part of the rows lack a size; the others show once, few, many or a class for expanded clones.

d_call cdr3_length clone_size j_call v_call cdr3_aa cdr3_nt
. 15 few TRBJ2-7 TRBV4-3 CASSQAMDRFYEQYF TGCGCCAGCAGCCAAGCTATGGACAGATTCTACGAGCAGTACTTC
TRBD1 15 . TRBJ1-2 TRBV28 CASSFRGQGGYGYTF TGTGCCAGCAGCTTCCGGGGACAGGGGGGCTATGGCTACACCTTC
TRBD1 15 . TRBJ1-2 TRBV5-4 CASSFGQEGNYGYTF TGTGCCAGCAGCTTCGGACAGGAGGGCAACTATGGCTACACCTTC
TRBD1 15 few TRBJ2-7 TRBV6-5 CASSYKWTGLNEQYF TGTGCCAGCAGTTACAAGTGGACAGGGCTCAACGAGCAGTACTTC
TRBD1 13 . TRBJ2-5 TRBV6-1 CASNRQGARAQYF TGTGCCAGCAATAGGCAGGGGGCTCGGGCCCAGTACTTC
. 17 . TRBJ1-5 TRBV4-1 CASSQDTVLTYRITQHF TGCGCCAGCAGCCAAGATACCGTCTTAACCTACAGGATAACTCAGCATTTT
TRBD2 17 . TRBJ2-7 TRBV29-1 CSVQGERGALSAYEQYF TGCAGCGTTCAAGGAGAGCGGGGGGCCCTCAGCGCCTACGAGCAGTACTTC
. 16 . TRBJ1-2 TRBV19 CASSKVQAKANYGYTF TGTGCCAGTAGTAAGGTACAGGCGAAAGCTAACTATGGCTACACCTTC
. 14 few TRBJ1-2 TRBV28 CASRGEARRYGYTF TGTGCCAGCAGGGGAGAGGCCCGCCGGTATGGCTACACCTTC
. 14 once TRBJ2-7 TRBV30 CAWSTFAGTHEQYF TGTGCCTGGAGTACATTTGCGGGCACTCACGAGCAGTACTTC
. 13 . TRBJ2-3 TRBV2 CASRARQSDTQYF TGTGCCAGCAGGGCCCGACAGTCAGATACGCAGTATTTT
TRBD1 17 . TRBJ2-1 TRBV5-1 CASSSRGWGQGGNEQFF TGCGCCAGCAGCTCCCGGGGGTGGGGACAGGGAGGTAATGAGCAGTTCTTC
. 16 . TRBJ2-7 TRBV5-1 CASSLDRNGFSYEQYF TGCGCCAGCAGCTTGGACAGGAACGGGTTCTCCTACGAGCAGTACTTC
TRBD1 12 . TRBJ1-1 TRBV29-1 CSVGTGNTEAFF TGCAGCGTTGGGACAGGGAACACTGAAGCTTTCTTT
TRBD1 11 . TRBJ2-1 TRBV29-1 CSGDRGDEQFF TGCAGCGGCGACAGGGGCGATGAGCAGTTCTTC
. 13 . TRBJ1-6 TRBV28 CATGGGINSPLHF TGTGCCACTGGTGGAGGGATAAATTCACCCCTCCACTTT
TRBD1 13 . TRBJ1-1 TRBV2 CASSTGGNTEAFF TGTGCCAGCAGTACAGGGGGCAACACTGAAGCTTTCTTT
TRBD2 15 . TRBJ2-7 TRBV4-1 CASSQELAGSYEQYF TGCGCCAGCAGCCAAGAACTAGCGGGGTCCTACGAGCAGTACTTC
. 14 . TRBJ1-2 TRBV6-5 CASSFRRGVYGYTF TGTGCCAGCAGTTTCCGACGGGGGGTCTATGGCTACACCTTC
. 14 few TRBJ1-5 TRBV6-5 CAVRGGNSNQPQHF TGTGCCGTAAGGGGGGGGAATAGCAATCAGCCCCAGCATTTT
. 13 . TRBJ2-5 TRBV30 CAWSGMEKETQYF TGTGCCTGGAGTGGAATGGAGAAAGAGACCCAGTACTTC
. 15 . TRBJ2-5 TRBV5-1 CASSLGGGAQETQYF TGCGCCAGCAGCTTGGGGGGAGGTGCTCAAGAGACCCAGTACTTC
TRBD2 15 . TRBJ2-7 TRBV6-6 CASSFSWAGGHEQYF TGTGCCAGCAGTTTCTCGTGGGCGGGGGGGCACGAGCAGTACTTC
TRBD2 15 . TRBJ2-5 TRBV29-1 CSVRRGLAYQETQYF TGCAGCGTGAGGAGGGGACTAGCGTACCAAGAGACCCAGTACTTC
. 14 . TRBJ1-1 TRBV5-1 CASSLGGLNTEAFF TGCGCCAGCAGCTTGGGGGGGCTGAACACTGAAGCTTTCTTT
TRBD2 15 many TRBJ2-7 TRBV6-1 CASSEDTSGGYEQYF TGTGCCAGCAGTGAAGATACTAGCGGGGGCTACGAGCAGTACTTC
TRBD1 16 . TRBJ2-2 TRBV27 CASSWGQGAALGELFF TGTGCCAGCAGTTGGGGACAGGGGGCTGCTCTCGGGGAGCTGTTTTTT
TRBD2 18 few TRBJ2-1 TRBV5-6 CASSLASSGGLPYNEQFF TGTGCCAGCAGCTTGGCGTCTAGCGGGGGTCTACCCTACAATGAGCAGTTCTTC
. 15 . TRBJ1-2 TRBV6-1 CASSGGGGAYYGYTF TGTGCCAGCAGTGGGGGAGGGGGAGCTTACTATGGCTACACCTTC
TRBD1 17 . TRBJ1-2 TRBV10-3 CAISATGTGGETNGYTF TGTGCCATCAGTGCTACCGGGACAGGGGGCGAAACTAATGGCTACACCTTC
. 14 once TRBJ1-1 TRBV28 CASSPGGGRTEAFF TGTGCCAGCAGTCCCGGCGGGGGCCGAACTGAAGCTTTCTTT
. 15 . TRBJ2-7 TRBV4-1 CASSQEVDLPYEQYF TGTGCCAGCAGCCAAGAAGTTGATCTACCCTACGAGCAGTACTTC
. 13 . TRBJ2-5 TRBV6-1 CAISDQGKETQYF TGTGCCATCAGTGACCAGGGGAAAGAGACCCAGTACTTC
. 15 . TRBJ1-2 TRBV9 CASSVGTTNNYGYTF TGTGCCAGCAGCGTAGGGACAACGAATAACTATGGCTACACCTTC
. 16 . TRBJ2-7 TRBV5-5 CASSPSPSGASYEQYF TGTGCCAGCAGCCCATCCCCCAGCGGCGCTTCCTACGAGCAGTACTTC
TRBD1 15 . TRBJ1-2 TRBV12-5 CASGNPDRGNSGYTF TGTGCTAGTGGTAATCCGGACAGGGGAAACTCTGGCTACACCTTC
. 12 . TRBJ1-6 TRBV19 CASSPQRSPLHF TGTGCCAGTAGTCCTCAGCGTTCACCCCTCCACTTT
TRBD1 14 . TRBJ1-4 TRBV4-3 CASSQGTGRVKLFF TGCGCCAGCAGCCAAGGGACAGGGCGCGTGAAACTGTTTTTT
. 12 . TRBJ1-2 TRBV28 CASSSGRYGYTF TGTGCCAGCAGTTCCGGTCGCTATGGCTACACCTTC
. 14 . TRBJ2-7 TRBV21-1 CASSKGTEDYEQYF TGTGCCAGCAGCAAAGGGACGGAGGACTACGAGCAGTACTTC
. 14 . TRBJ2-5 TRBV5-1 CASRPTGDQETQYF TGCGCCAGCAGACCGACGGGGGACCAAGAGACCCAGTACTTC
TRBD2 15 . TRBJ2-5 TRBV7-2 CASSTSSGAQETQYF TGTGCCAGCAGCACCTCTAGCGGGGCACAAGAGACCCAGTACTTC
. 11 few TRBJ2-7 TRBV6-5 CASSGAYEQYF TGTGCCAGCAGCGGGGCCTACGAGCAGTACTTC
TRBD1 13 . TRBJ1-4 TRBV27 CASSHRQGEKLFF TGTGCCAGCAGTCACCGACAGGGGGAAAAACTGTTTTTT
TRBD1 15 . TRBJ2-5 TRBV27 CASSYGQGQQETQYF TGTGCCAGCAGTTATGGACAGGGACAGCAAGAGACCCAGTACTTC
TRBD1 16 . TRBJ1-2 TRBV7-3 CASSPAPRTGRYGYTF TGTGCCAGCAGCCCCGCCCCGAGGACAGGGAGATATGGCTACACCTTC
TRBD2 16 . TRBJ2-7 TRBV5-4 CASSLGTSGGYYEQYF TGTGCCAGCAGCTTAGGGACTAGCGGGGGTTATTACGAGCAGTACTTC
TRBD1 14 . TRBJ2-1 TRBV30 CAWRGLGQVNEQFF TGTGCCTGGAGGGGGTTGGGACAGGTCAATGAGCAGTTCTTC
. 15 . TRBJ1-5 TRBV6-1 CASSEAGASNQPQHF TGTGCCAGCAGTGAAGCGGGAGCCAGCAATCAGCCCCAGCATTTT
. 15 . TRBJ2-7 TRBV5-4 CASSFRTVSSYEQYF TGTGCCAGCAGCTTTAGGACAGTGAGCTCCTACGAGCAGTACTTC
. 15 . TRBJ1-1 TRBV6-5 CASIPLTGMGTEAFF TGTGCCAGCATCCCCCTGACAGGCATGGGCACTGAAGCTTTCTTT
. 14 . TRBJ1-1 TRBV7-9 CASSLEQANTEAFF TGTGCCAGCAGCTTAGAGCAGGCCAACACTGAAGCTTTCTTT